The entry below describes one T cell receptor beta chain. This table comes from immunoSEQ multiplex PCR, and its TCRdb copy is limited to in-frame clones, with some not included. The data hold about 100,000 clones, with approximately 84% observed a single time. The V gene's germline CDR1 is SGHRS and CDR2 YFSETQ. The ends were cut back, 7 bases at V and 1 base at J, with 11 bases in the middle. The CDR3 has 13 residues. This sample stems from a study of T cell responses to AZD1222 COVID-19 vaccine. J is TRBJ1-1 and V is TRBV5-1, with D perhaps TRBD1 (6 bases). The sequencing used peripheral blood, collected on day 0 of AZD1222 vaccination. The receptor's source is an adult in good health. The chain's CDR3 is CASWGRGNTEAFF. CDR3 nucleotides: TGCGCCAGCTGGGGCAGGGGGAACACTGAAGCTTTCTTT.